This T cell receptor (beta chain) was recorded in a study of OX40 agonist ivuxolimab in advanced cancers. Study information: Allowance was made for prior anti-PD-1, anti-PD-L1 or anti-CTLA-4 therapy, and about 40% had some. Partial responses occurred in Three dose-escalation patients, one with hepatocellular carcinoma and two with cutaneous melanoma.

At cycle 4 day 1, cycle 7 day 1, and baseline, blood was sampled. V lost 5 bases, J lost 5 bases, and 6 bases stayed unmatched. CDR3 length: 14 residues. Germline V gene lookup returns CDR1 SEHNR and CDR2 FQNEAQ (reference sequence). Only in-frame clones appear in the TCRdb table, and some are missing; sequencing was by immunoSEQ multiplex PCR. This sample yields more than 40,000 clones, of which 91% are seen a single time; approximately 4.4% belongs to the top ten. About this clone itself: The antigen is not known.

Overall study findings and caveats: CD8+ T cells showed, on average, more clonal expansion than CD4+ cells.

The input for sequencing was CD4+ or CD8+ T cells sorted from blood, taken in a trial of the OX40 agonist ivuxolimab. The sequence derives from an adult with an advanced solid tumor such as melanoma, head and neck, liver or kidney cancer. This chain connects TRBV7-9 to TRBJ1-5, with 7 bases matching TRBD1. The CDR3 DNA is TGTGCCAGCAGCCCTGACAGGGTGGATCAGCCCCAGCATTTT. It codes for CASSPDRVDQPQHF.